These 14 T cell receptor beta chains came from one sample sequenced in a study of T cell repertoires in cytomegalovirus infection. Which antigens these TCRs recognize remains unknown. A single record per CDR3 protein comes from TCRdb applying MiXCR to the reads. The sample gives around 77,000 distinct CDR3 sequences, 20% to 25% of which show up once; roughly two thirds is in the top ten. The specimen was CD8+ T cells from cultured PBMCs, collected from culture after CMV antigen stimulation. These receptors all stem from a human donor in good health (CMV status not recorded). Some clones in this sample may be carry-over from other donors' samples.

This clonotype was seen many times. The V call is TRBV27, the J call TRBJ2-2; 7 bases fit TRBD1. V trimming: 2 bases; J trimming: 3 bases; junction bases outside the gene matches: 9. The CDR3 consists of 17 residues. Germline CDR1 is MNHEY and CDR2 is SMNVEV (reference sequence). This chain's CDR3 is CASSLTPDRADTGELFF. The CDR3 DNA sequence: TGTGCCAGCAGTTTAACACCCGACAGGGCCGACACCGGGGAGCTGTTTTTT.

This clonotype was detected a few times. The gene calls are TRBV10-2 and TRBJ2-5; the match to TRBD1 covers 8 bases. The CDR3 totals 17 residues. Losses at the gene ends were 2 bases for V and 0 bases for J; bases not matched to a gene: 8. Germline assignment: CDR1 WSHSY and CDR2 SAAADI. CDR3 bases: TGCGCCAGCAGTGAGCCTGGACAGGGACAGTACCAAGAGACCCAGTACTTC. Translation gives CASSEPGQGQYQETQYF.

The genes are TRBV29-1 and TRBJ2-1, with TRBD1 as a possible D gene (5 bases). CDR1 SQVTM and CDR2 ANQGSEA come from the germline V gene. The CDR3 has 14 amino acids. V was shortened by 7 bases and J by 8 bases, with 21 bases between the two germline ends. For the CDR3, the DNA is TGCAGCGCCCAAGGGGCAGACCTCTGGGATGAGCAGTTCTTC. Translation: CSAQGADLWDEQFF.

This clonotype was seen a handful of times. The chain combines TRBV27 with TRBJ2-3, with TRBD1 matching 10 bases. Trimming took 5 bases from V and 3 from J; bases not matched to a gene: 2. Germline V gene data show CDR1 as MNHEY and CDR2 as SMNVEV (reference sequence). The CDR3 spans 14 residues. CDR3 coding DNA: TGTGCCAGCAGTGCGGACAGGGGGACAGATACGCAGTATTTT. This translates into CASSADRGTDTQYF.

This clonotype has more than one count but fewer than ten. The V gene is TRBV4-1, the J gene TRBJ2-7, with TRBD1 identical over 9 bases. Germline CDR1 is MGHRA and CDR2 is YSYEKL. This CDR3 has 15 amino acids. Trimming at V came to 2 bases and at J to 4 bases, leaving 6 bases not matched to a gene. The CDR3 protein is CASSQSKTGGYEQYF. The CDR3 coding sequence is TGCGCCAGCAGCCAATCCAAGACAGGGGGTTACGAGCAGTACTTC.

The chain carries TRBV18 and TRBJ1-5; D unclear. The germline V gene has CDR1 KGHSH and CDR2 LQKENI. The length of the CDR3 is 16 residues. The V and J ends lost 3 bases and 3 bases respectively, with 15 bases between them. The DNA of the CDR3 is TGTGCCAGCTCACCGGGCGCAGGAATCTTCAATCAGCCCCAGCATTTT. Its translation: CASSPGAGIFNQPQHF.

This clonotype was counted only a few times. This chain links TRBV12-3 or TRBV12-4 with TRBJ2-7, with 7 bases that match TRBD1. This CDR3 has 18 residues. V shed 4 bases, J shed 5 bases, and the junction held 20 bases outside the gene matches. DNA of the CDR3: TGTGCCAGCAGTTCCGGGACAGAAAGCCTACGATTCTTTGACGAGCAGTACTTC. Encoded protein: CASSSGTESLRFFDEQYF.

The rearrangement uses TRBV5-1 and TRBJ1-2, with D unclear. The V and J ends lost 0 bases and 4 bases respectively, with 10 bases between them. Germline V gene lookup returns CDR1 SGHRS and CDR2 YFSETQ. This CDR3 has 14 residues. CDR3 protein: CASSLVDGGYGYTF. DNA for the CDR3: TGCGCCAGCAGCTTGGTGGACGGCGGCTATGGCTACACCTTC.

This rearrangement joins TRBV12-3 or TRBV12-4 to TRBJ2-7; D remains unclear. The CDR3 sequence is 12 residues long. Trimming shortened V by 2 bases and J by 4 bases, and 6 bases separated the two germline ends. The CDR3 sequence is CASSLRSYEQYF. The CDR3 nucleotides are TGTGCCAGCAGTTTAAGGTCTTACGAGCAGTACTTC.

In its sample, this clonotype was seen a few times. The chain recombines TRBV4-1 with TRBJ1-1; D gene uncertain. Between the trimmed V and J ends, which lost 2 bases and 4 bases, there was a span of 14 bases. The CDR3 loop spans 15 amino acids. Germline V CDR1 and CDR2: MGHRA, YSYEKL. CDR3: CASSQPIPASTEAFF. Written as DNA, the CDR3 is TGCGCCAGCAGCCAACCGATTCCAGCGAGCACTGAAGCTTTCTTT.

The chain carries TRBV2 and TRBJ1-2; D perhaps matches TRBD1 (5 bases). Trimming shortened V by 3 bases and J by 1 base, and 12 bases separated the two germline ends. Looked up from germline, CDR1 is SNHLY and CDR2 is FYNNEI. The CDR3 totals 15 residues. CDR3 sequence: CASSESRAFNYGYTF. CDR3 sequence (DNA): TGTGCCAGCAGTGAGTCCAGGGCCTTTAACTATGGCTACACCTTC. Supplemented by reference TRBV2 and TRBJ1-2, the full variable domain reads EPEVTQTPSHQVTQMGQEVILRCVPISNHLYFYWYRQILGQKVEFLVSFYNNEISEKSEIFDDQFSVERPDGSNFTLKIRSTKLEDSAMYFCASSESRAFNYGYTFGSGTRLTVV.

This chain links TRBV7-9 with TRBJ1-4, with unresolved D. The CDR3 is 16 amino acids. Trimming pared 4 bases from V and 4 bases from J, leaving 16 bases between. The V gene's germline CDR1 is SEHNR and CDR2 FQNEAQ (reference sequence). Here the CDR3 reads CASSSRTEDGNEKLFF. The CDR3 bases are TGTGCCAGCAGCTCGAGAACAGAAGACGGTAATGAAAAACTGTTTTTT.

There are a few counts of this clonotype. The chain combines TRBV7-8 with TRBJ1-1; TRBD1 might be the D (6 bases). The CDR3 loop spans 18 amino acids. V lost 2 bases to trimming and J lost 5 bases, with 24 bases between them. Germline CDR1 and CDR2: SGHVS and FQNEAQ. The CDR3 sequence is CASSLITPYREGSTEAFF. CDR3 DNA: TGTGCCAGCAGCTTAATCACCCCATACAGGGAAGGAAGTACTGAAGCTTTCTTT.

This chain joins TRBV5-5 and TRBJ1-2, with D unclear. Germline V gives CDR1 SGHKS, CDR2 YYEKEE (reference sequence). The length of the CDR3 is 13 residues. V lost 3 bases and J 6 bases, leaving 12 bases between the germline ends. The CDR3 protein is CASSSKFFDGYTF. CDR3 bases: TGTGCCAGCAGCTCCAAGTTTTTCGATGGCTACACCTTC.